This TCR beta chain was sequenced during a study of T cells after yellow fever vaccination (dated by TCRdb to between 2017 and 2020). Looking at the study overall: The SMART-Seq v4 Ultra Low Input RNA kit was used to prepare libraries from fractions with low cell numbers. Two healthy male donors, one aged 18 to 30 and one aged 30 to 40 years, were included in the cohort. To follow T-cell clones before and after both primary and booster YFV17D yellow fever vaccination, bulk TCR alpha and beta repertoires underwent longitudinal sequencing. Blood samples were taken at several timepoints before and after primary and secondary immunization, and bulk PBMC replicates and cell subsets were isolated.

The CDR3 starts with the cysteine, ends with the phenylalanine, and has 16 residues. Only the CDR3 portion is preserved as DNA: 48 bases, with reading frame beginning at the first base. The junction shows trimming of 5 bases on V and 3 bases on J, plus 17 bases between the germline ends. From a lookup of the germline V gene (reference sequence), CDR1 and CDR2 are PRHDT and FYEKMQ. In light of the paper, this sample's treatment or condition label describes: live attenuated yellow fever vaccine strain. At each blood-draw timepoint, two biological replicates of bulk PBMCs were collected. A standard Ficoll-Paque protocol was used to isolate PBMCs from peripheral blood. RNA was extracted with TriZol from bulk PBMCs, CD4 and CD8 fractions, and dextramer-positive and dextramer-negative fractions. Instrument on record: Illumina NovaSeq 6000. Synthesis of TCR cDNA relied on 5'RACE template switching, a step that introduced a universal primer site along with unique molecular identifiers. cDNA synthesis was primed from both the TCR alpha and TCR beta constant segments. Library amplification used two PCR steps, and the second PCR step added sample barcodes and sequencing adapters. Libraries were sequenced on Illumina HiSeq 2500 (2x100 bp) or NovaSeq (2x150 bp). The authors' analysis ran thus. Demultiplexing of reads and collapsing into UMI consensus sequences were performed with MIGEC, and V(D)J alignment was carried out with MiXCR. Vaccine-responding clonotypes were identified with edgeR using replicate PBMC samples, with FDR below 0.01 and a log2 fold change above 5 up to day 15 being required. CD4 or CD8 identity was assigned to each bulk clonotype according to whether the clonotype was present at higher abundance in the sequenced CD4 repertoire or the sequenced CD8 repertoire. Using fastp at Q25 and MiXCR, TCRdb reprocessed the public reads and kept productive beta chains. For every CDR3 protein sequence, its rows merge into one entry that carries the most common genes and DNA. TCRdb's processing, not the authors', yielded these V and J calls. Here the sample has a few hundred thousand distinct CDR3 sequences; about 4% occur a single time. Of the sample, just under 25% falls within the top ten clones.

This clonotype was recorded many times. This receptor's antigen is unknown. Base qualities are not provided; no much larger clone lies one nucleotide away. Beyond this particular receptor, the publication reports: FACS-sorted repertoires could contain abundant contaminating clonotypes from the bulk population, so computational filtering was required. A small share of clonotypes occurred in both CD4 and CD8 compartments, likely arising from convergent recombination. The secondary T-cell response was weaker than the primary response but faster, peaking on day 5 instead of day 15. The study included only a couple of donors, which limits how far the findings can be generalized. Most clones expanded after primary vaccination (almost 98% of CD4 and 70% to 90% of CD8) were re-detected after the booster, suggesting that broad memory maintenance occurred.

The material sequenced was PBMCs, taken 5 days after the yellow fever booster vaccination. The chain is assembled from TRBV13 and TRBJ2-4, with a weak D call of TRBD1 (5 bases match). This sequence was found in a man between 18 and 35 years old who received the YFV17D yellow fever vaccine. Read as DNA, the sequence is TGTGCCAGCAGCACAATAGAAGGGGCCGACAAAAACATTCAGTACTTC. It codes for CASSTIEGADKNIQYF.